The T cell receptor (beta chain) described here comes from a study of blood T cell repertoires in COVID-19. At the level of the study: Spain, Italy and the United States supplied samples that represented acute and convalescent COVID-19. Sample material is recorded as cDNA or gDNA derived from T cells, B-cell-depleted T cells, or PBMCs.

Germline loops: CDR1 GTSNPN, CDR2 SVGIG (reference sequence). The ends were cut back, 0 bases at V and 6 bases at J, with 8 bases in the middle. The CDR3 spans 12 residues. Original data processing: Counts of nucleated cells, estimated from reference gene primer amplification, were obtained. Produced via immunoSEQ multiplex PCR; TCRdb's table is partial and in-frame only. The V and J calls and clone size are taken from that table; D and trimming were inferred from the DNA. Of 250,000 to 300,000 clones in the sample, over 65% were seen once. The specimen sequenced was peripheral blood. This clonotype originated in a man aged 60 to 75 who had recovered from COVID-19. The chain couples TRBV30 to TRBJ1-1; D unclear. The CDR3, as DNA: TGTGCCTGGAGTGTGGAGGGCGCTGAAGCTTTCTTT. Translation gives CAWSVEGAEAFF.